This T cell receptor beta chain was identified in a study of regulatory T cells in long-lasting Graves disease (dated by TCRdb to the early 2020s). With respect to the entire study: Newly diagnosed Graves' disease patients had taken antithyroid drugs for less than 3 months. Peripheral blood TCR sequencing and RNA sequencing compared persistent Graves' disease patients with newly diagnosed Graves' disease patients. The study took place in China and was registered as a clinical trial. A total of roughly 33 samples were covered by TCR sequencing, comprising roughly 13 persistent and 20 newly diagnosed Graves' disease patients. Beyond this particular receptor, the publication reports: Patients with persistent disease shared more public clonotypes (under 3,000) than newly diagnosed patients did (about 1,000). TRBV28, TRBJ1-2 and TRBJ2-5 were preferentially used in persistent disease, while TRBV20-1 and TRBJ2-1 were favored in newly diagnosed disease. Sequencing and analysis were restricted to the TCR beta chain. As a limitation, the authors acknowledged that the small sample size may reduce accuracy. Lower TCR Shannon entropy and fewer highly expanded clones were observed in persistent Graves' disease patients than in newly diagnosed patients, which suggested clonal expansion. Peripheral blood alone was examined, since thyroid tissue, which constituted the primary lesion, could not be accessed.

In this sample, this clonotype turned up many times. Its specific antigen is unknown. Base qualities are not recorded, but no much larger clone differs from it by a single base. Including the terminal cysteine and phenylalanine, the CDR3 comprises 14 residues. The read is trimmed to its CDR3 DNA, 42 bases read in frame from base 1. CDR1 and CDR2 are drawn from the germline V gene: SQVTM, ANQGSEA. Trimmed from V: 3 bases; trimmed from J: 0 bases; junction bases lacking a gene match: 1. Receptor libraries were prepared by multiplex PCR. Sequencing used an Illumina HiSeq 4000. TCR beta libraries were built with iRepertoire HTBI primers and Arm-PCR amplification of CDR3 regions. PCR products were gel purified before sequencing. In the authors' own workflow: Across samples, 60 to 75 TRBV and 14 TRBJ segments were identified and used for gene usage analysis of CDR3 amino acid clonotypes. Filtered high-quality paired reads were merged into contigs using COPE and FqMerger. Contigs were aligned with BLAST to IMGT TRBV, TRBD and TRBJ reference genes, and CDR3 was defined per IMGT. Any clonotype with a frequency above 0.1% was classified as a highly expanded clone. Repertoire diversity was measured by Shannon entropy, and V-J evenness by the Gini coefficient. Clonotypes shared by more than one individual were considered public. TCRdb cleaned the public reads at Q25 with fastp, built clones with MiXCR and kept in-frame beta chains. Rows are unified per CDR3 protein, each entry keeping the most common DNA and genes. These V and J calls originate from TCRdb's pipeline instead of the authors' own analysis. In all, the sample holds some 500,000 distinct CDR3 sequences, and about 13% of those were seen once. The ten largest clones capture over 7.5% of the sample.

The time point label corresponds to: newly diagnosed GD, antithyroid drugs for less than 3 months. For both TCR sequencing and RNA sequencing, RNA was extracted from PBMCs in TRIzol. The diagnosis of Graves' disease followed American Thyroid Association guidelines. Patients for the study were recruited at an endocrinology department in Xi'an, China. Each patient gave roughly 10 milliliters of peripheral blood, collected in an EDTA anticoagulant tube. Ficoll Paque Plus density gradient separation was used to isolate PBMCs, and no further T cell sorting was done. An Agilent 2100 Bioanalyzer and agarose gel were used to check RNA quality, while a NanoDrop 2000 measured RNA concentration. These data were also reused for a study on T cells in Graves' hyperthyroidism and ophthalmopathy. The other study reports the following: Stable Graves' hyperthyroidism was defined as the absence of progression to ophthalmopathy over 18 months of follow-up. Hyperthyroidism patients were newly diagnosed, had a disease duration of under 2 months, and were aged 18 to 65 years. Patients with uncontrolled infections, other autoimmune diseases, pregnancy or lactation were excluded. Diagnoses relied on clinical symptoms, serum thyroxine and TRAb, thyroid ultrasound and orbital computed tomography. For the first round of RT-PCR on the TCR CDR3, the HTBI primer set was used together with the Qiagen OneStep RT-PCR kit. Most expanded thyroid clonotypes (frequency above 0.001) were also found in blood, which suggests that blood repertoires may mirror thyroid immune responses. A 13 V-J signature model separated ophthalmopathy from stable hyperthyroidism, with 87.88% sensitivity and 81.08% specificity in cross-validation and 80%/75% in testing. In validation, progression to ophthalmopathy was predicted by the model with about 70% sensitivity and around 75% specificity, a median of about 6.4 months before onset. TCR V-J signatures able to tell the groups apart were searched for in a discovery cohort of 90 to 100 patients, of whom 43 had Graves' ophthalmopathy and 55 to 65 had stable Graves' hyperthyroidism. An independent validation cohort of about 20 hyperthyroidism patients and some 15 patients who later progressed to ophthalmopathy tested prospective prediction of ophthalmopathy. For training and testing, the roughly 97 patients in the discovery cohort were randomly divided in a 7:3 ratio. In addition, the study compared T-cell repertoires in thyroid tissue and in blood from about 6 Graves' hyperthyroidism patients. After blood sampling, hyperthyroidism patients were treated with methimazole at a starting dose of 30 mg daily, and ophthalmopathy patients were treated with high-dose intravenous methylprednisolone. Libraries were constructed in a second round of multiplex PCR, after which size selection and purification were carried out. Sequencing of the libraries was done on an Illumina HiSeq2000 using paired-end 100 bp reads. SOAPnuke was used to process the raw data, throwing out any read that contained adapters or uncalled bases, had a mean Phred below 15, or lacked an exact constant-primer or identifier match. High-quality paired reads were merged using COPE v1.2.5, and each unique nucleotide sequence was defined as a clonotype. Clonotypes were aligned to IMGT TRBV, TRBD and TRBJ reference segments using MiTCR v1.1. Analysis was restricted to V-J combinations with a frequency above 0.0001, which covered roughly 99% of repertoires. The TCS score was defined as the ratio of F50 (clonal expansion) to E x V (chaos), calculated using BLOSUM62-based TCRdist between CDR3 peptides within each V-J. Welch's t-statistics and random forest reduced approximately 520 V-J features to 13, which were used in a naive Bayes classifier (R e1071). Sample size was not statistically predetermined, and investigators were not blinded to group allocation. The paper reports TCR Vbeta CDR3 sequencing of approximately 130 peripheral blood samples: some 41 ophthalmopathy, 70 to 85 hyperthyroidism and around 17 progressor patients.

The TCR sequence derives from a man aged 25 to 45 with Graves disease. Donor details come from another sample of the same person, matched by shared clones. The chain is assembled from TRBV29-1 and TRBJ2-1, and 8 junctional nucleotides match TRBD2. Sequenced here: peripheral blood mononuclear cells (PBMCs), sampled at new diagnosis, from a patient treated with antithyroid drugs. The CDR3 corresponds to CSVDGTSSYNEQFF. The nucleotide sequence reads as follows: TGCAGCGTTGACGGGACTAGCTCCTACAATGAGCAGTTCTTC.